This T cell receptor beta chain appears in the sequencing data of a study of molecular identifiers for immune sequencing clone quantification. Findings of the study overall: Because of identical TCR molecules sharing a barcode, sizes of highly expanded clones could be underestimated. Spiked Jurkat TCR RNA equivalent to one cell was reportedly detectable in about a million naive cells.

The ends were cut back, 0 bases at V and 3 bases at J, with 18 bases in the middle. Germline CDR1 MNHEY, CDR2 SVGEGT. The CDR3 runs 17 residues. This clonotype was counted between two and nine times. What it binds is unknown. Previously reported methods and listed TCR primers produced the bulk TCR libraries. TCRdb used MiXCR to reprocess the PCR reads, holding one entry per CDR3 protein. The sample records about 320,000 distinct CDR3 sequences, 20% to 25% being singletons. The sample consisted of naive CD8+ T cells from blood, with Jurkat cell RNA spiked in. Indicated subset: FACS-sorted CD8+CD4-CCR7+CD45RA+ naive T cells. J is TRBJ2-7 and V is TRBV6-2 or TRBV6-3; a weak D match, TRBD2 (6 bases). This sequence was found in a human donor in good health. Some libraries in this study had Jurkat cell RNA spiked in. CDR3 sequence (DNA): TGTGCCAGCAGTTACTCAAGTACGGGACTTGACAACTACGAGCAGTACTTC. It yields the protein CASSYSSTGLDNYEQYF.